The rows below give T cell receptor beta chains drawn from one sample of a study of T-cell memory formation after mild COVID-19. TCRdb reanalysed the 5' RACE reads using MiXCR and keeps one entry per CDR3 protein. This sample has tens of thousands of distinct CDR3 sequences, with about 13% found just once. Specimen: PBMCs or a T cell subset sorted from them (not recorded which). These receptor sequences come from an adult woman who had mild COVID-19 (a few samples of this study predate the infection). Cell type and time point are not known. Both conserved end residues are part of each CDR3. D genes are given only for firm matches. Size tells how often a clone was seen (once, few, many) or the class of an expanded clone, and some rows leave it out.

V gene	J gene	clone size	D gene	CDR3 DNA	CDR3 protein
TRBV19	TRBJ2-2	NA	NA	TGTGCCAGTAGTATATGGACTAAAGGTGGTACCGGGGAGCTGTTTTTT	CASSIWTKGGTGELFF
TRBV5-1	TRBJ2-1	few	TRBD2	TGCGCCAGCAGCCCGGGGACTAGCGGGGGGTACAATGAGCAGTTCTTC	CASSPGTSGGYNEQFF
TRBV5-4	TRBJ2-2	few	NA	TGTGCCAGCAGCTTGGATGAAGGGTACGGGACCGGGGAGCTGTTTTTT	CASSLDEGYGTGELFF
TRBV7-9	TRBJ1-5	NA	NA	TGTGCCAGCAGCCAAACAGTACATCAGCCCCAGCATTTT	CASSQTVHQPQHF
TRBV24-1	TRBJ1-2	NA	TRBD1	TGTGCCACCAGTGACCCCGGGACAGGGAGGGATGGCTACACCTTC	CATSDPGTGRDGYTF
TRBV6-5	TRBJ1-1	few	NA	TGTGCCAGCAGTTACTCAACAACTGAAGCTTTCTTT	CASSYSTTEAFF
TRBV5-5	TRBJ2-1	few	NA	TGTGCCAGCAGCTTAAACTCGCCAGCTCCATATGAGCAGTTCTTC	CASSLNSPAPYEQFF
TRBV6-5	TRBJ2-3	NA	TRBD2	TGTGCCAGCAGTTACAGTCTAGCGGGAGAAGGAGATACGCAGTATTTT	CASSYSLAGEGDTQYF
TRBV3-1	TRBJ2-7	few	NA	TGTGCCAGCAGATTTTCCCCTGAGCTCGAGCAGTACTTC	CASRFSPELEQYF
TRBV28	TRBJ2-7	NA	NA	TGTGCCAGCAGAAAAGGGAGTGGCTACGAAGGGCAGTACTTC	CASRKGSGYEGQYF